This T cell receptor (beta chain) was recovered during a study of blood T cell repertoires in COVID-19. Study overall: T cells, B-cell-depleted T cells, or PBMCs supplied cDNA or gDNA.

TCRdb's copy holds only in-frame clones and misses some; the assay was immunoSEQ multiplex PCR. This table holds hundreds of thousands of clones, about four fifths found once. All enrollees were about 18 to 89 years old and from about two dozen US areas. This receptor was taken from a man aged 35-49 years who had been exposed to COVID-19. The sample comprised PBMCs or T cells enriched from blood (not recorded which).

The CDR3 nucleotides are TGTGCCTGGGACAGAATTAAAGGCACTGAAGCTTTCTTT. Translation gives CAWDRIKGTEAFF. The chain employs TRBV30 and TRBJ1-1, with D maybe TRBD1 (5 bases). The ends were cut back, 5 bases at V and 4 bases at J, with 14 bases in the middle. Germline V lookup: CDR1 GTSNPN, CDR2 SVGIG (reference sequence). This CDR3 comprises 13 residues.